The 10 T cell receptor beta chains in this list originate from one sample, sequenced in a study of blood T cell repertoires in COVID-19. Here immunoSEQ multiplex PCR was the method, and the copy in TCRdb shows in-frame clones only, minus some. The sample consists of approximately 30,000 clones, 90% to 95% of them appearing once. Sequences were obtained from peripheral blood. The receptors shown here come from a human donor in a cohort sampled during active COVID-19.

This clone was picked up one time. The V and J genes are TRBV19 and TRBJ1-5; the D is unclear. CDR3 length: 15 residues. V lost 6 bases to trimming and J lost 1 base, with 13 bases between them. The V gene's germline CDR1 is LNHDA and CDR2 SQIVND (reference sequence). CDR3 nucleotides: TGTGCCAGTAGATGGGAGGAAGGGAGCAATCAGCCCCAGCATTTT. It encodes CASRWEEGSNQPQHF. The full variable domain, in which reference TRBV19 and TRBJ1-5 provide the parts outside the CDR3, is DGGITQSPKYLFRKEGQNVTLSCEQNLNHDAMYWYRQDPGQGLRLIYYSQIVNDFQKGDIAEGYSVSREKKESFPLTVTSAQKNPTAFYLCASRWEEGSNQPQHFGDGTRLSIL.

Sample share makes this clone large. The rearrangement links TRBV19 to TRBJ2-3; D is perhaps TRBD1 (5 bases). Trimming cost V 1 base and J 3 bases, with 8 bases left between them. The CDR3 spans 14 residues. In germline, CDR1 is LNHDA, CDR2 SQIVND (reference sequence). CDR3 nucleotides: TGTGCCAGTAGTATAGGGGCAGGGACAGATACGCAGTATTTT. Its protein product is CASSIGAGTDTQYF.

The chain links TRBV6-6 to TRBJ2-7, with TRBD2 identical over 9 bases. Unmatched junction bases numbered 6, after V lost 7 bases and J lost 5 bases. This CDR3 spans 13 amino acids. Looked up from germline, CDR1 is MNHNY and CDR2 is SVGAGI (reference sequence). CDR3 in amino acids: CASTWTSVDEQYV. The CDR3 region has the DNA TGTGCCAGCACTTGGACTAGCGTCGACGAGCAGTACGTC.

The chain combines TRBV28 with TRBJ2-2, with a weak D call TRBD2 (5 bases). The length of the CDR3 is 14 residues. With 5 bases removed from V and 4 bases from J, the gap between germline ends came to 11 bases. Per germline, CDR1 MDHEN and CDR2 SYDVKM. For the CDR3, the DNA is TGTGCCAGCAGTCCGACTACCTCCACCGGGGAGCTGTTTTTT. Protein sequence: CASSPTTSTGELFF.

The CDR3 loop reads CASSLAGLAGGDTQYF. The CDR3 nucleotides are TGTGCCAGCAGCTTAGCAGGACTAGCGGGAGGAGATACGCAGTATTTT. V is TRBV7-9 and J is TRBJ2-3; 14 nucleotides match TRBD2. Germline CDR1 SEHNR, CDR2 FQNEAQ (reference sequence). V gave up 0 bases and J gave up 5 bases; unmatched junction bases: 1. CDR3 length: 16 residues.

The rearrangement joins TRBV4-1 to TRBJ2-7; D is possibly TRBD2 (7 bases). The CDR3 length is 15 residues. Deletions cut 4 bases from V and 3 bases from J, with 16 bases between. The V gene's germline CDR1 is MGHRA and CDR2 YSYEKL. The CDR3 region is CASSPSSGGGYEQYV. Here the CDR3 DNA reads TGCGCCAGCAGCCCCTCCTCGGGGGGCGGCTACGAGCAGTACGTC.

V usage is TRBV7-9 and J usage is TRBJ2-5; perhaps TRBD1 as D (6 bases). Germline loops: CDR1 SEHNR, CDR2 FQNEAQ (reference sequence). V lost 4 bases and J lost 7, with 13 bases in between. The CDR3 contains 13 residues. The CDR3 sequence is CASSSRGIGTQYF. DNA for the CDR3: TGTGCCAGCAGCTCCAGGGGAATAGGGACCCAGTACTTC.

The chain joins TRBV15 to TRBJ2-7; perhaps TRBD2 as D (7 bases). CDR3 size: 15 residues. Germline values: CDR1 LNHNV, CDR2 YYDKDF (reference sequence). Trimming stripped 5 bases from V and 11 bases from J, with 25 bases between. This CDR3 is CATSESTQGSGSKYV. Here the CDR3 DNA reads TGTGCCACCAGCGAGAGCACACAGGGTAGCGGGTCGAAGTACGTC.

This sequence joins TRBV11-3 and TRBJ2-3, with 9 bases aligning to TRBD1. Germline values: CDR1 SGHNT, CDR2 YENEEA. The V segment lost 5 bases and the J segment 2 bases; nucleotides outside the gene matches: 5. CDR3 length equals 15 residues. The CDR3 DNA reads as TGTGCCAGCAGCCCCCGGGACAGGGACACAGATACGCAGTATTTT. This sequence encodes CASSPRDRDTDTQYF.

The rearrangement joins TRBV6-1 to TRBJ2-1; D ambiguous. CDR1 is MNHNS, CDR2 SASEGT, per germline. This CDR3 is built from 12 residues. Between the trimmed V and J ends, which lost 3 bases and 9 bases, there was a span of 9 bases. The CDR3: CASSDRSGEQFF. The DNA of the CDR3 is TGTGCCAGCAGTGACAGGTCCGGTGAGCAGTTCTTC.